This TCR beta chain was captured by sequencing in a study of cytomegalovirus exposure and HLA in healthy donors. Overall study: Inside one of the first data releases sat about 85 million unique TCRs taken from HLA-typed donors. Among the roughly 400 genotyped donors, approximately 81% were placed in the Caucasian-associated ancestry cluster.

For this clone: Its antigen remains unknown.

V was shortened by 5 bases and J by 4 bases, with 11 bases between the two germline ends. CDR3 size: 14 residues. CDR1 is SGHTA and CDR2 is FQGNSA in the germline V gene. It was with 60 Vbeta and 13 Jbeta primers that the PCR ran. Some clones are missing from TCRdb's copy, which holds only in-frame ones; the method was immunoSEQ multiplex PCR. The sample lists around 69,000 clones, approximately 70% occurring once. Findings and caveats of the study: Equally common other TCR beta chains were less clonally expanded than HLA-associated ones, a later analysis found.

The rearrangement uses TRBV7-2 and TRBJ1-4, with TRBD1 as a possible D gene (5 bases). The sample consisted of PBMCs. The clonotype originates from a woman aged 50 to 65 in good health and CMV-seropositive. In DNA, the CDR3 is TGTGCCAGCAGCCCCGCGGGGCATAATGAAAAACTGTTTTTT. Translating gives CASSPAGHNEKLFF.